One and the same sample provided the 24 T cell receptor beta chains below, sequenced in a study of OX40 agonist ivuxolimab in advanced cancers. Some clones are missing from TCRdb's copy, which holds only in-frame ones; the method was immunoSEQ multiplex PCR. The data contain fewer than 25,000 clones, 70% to 90% of them singletons. The sample consisted of CD4+ or CD8+ T cells sorted from blood, taken in a trial of the OX40 agonist ivuxolimab. The origin of the receptors is an adult with an advanced solid tumor such as melanoma, head and neck, liver or kidney cancer.

The CDR3 bases are TGTGCCATCAAGGGGGCTTCTGGAAACACCATATATTTT. This encodes CAIKGASGNTIYF. The V call is TRBV10-3, the J call TRBJ1-3; 7 bases agree with TRBD1. Germline CDR1 is ENHRY and CDR2 is SYGVKD. The CDR3 covers 13 residues. Losses at the gene ends were 7 bases for V and 1 base for J; bases not matched to a gene: 1.

This clone turned up a few times. The chain recombines TRBV4-3 with TRBJ1-2, with 9 bases lining up with TRBD1. Germline values: CDR1 LGHNA, CDR2 YSLEER. The CDR3 is made up of 17 amino acids. V shed 0 bases, J shed 3 bases, and the junction held 8 bases outside the gene matches. CDR3 amino acids: CASSQDGTGGADYGYTF. CDR3 sequence (DNA): TGCGCCAGCAGCCAAGATGGTACAGGGGGCGCAGACTATGGCTACACCTTC.

This chain links TRBV29-1 with TRBJ2-7; possibly TRBD1 for D (5 bases). Trimming pared 7 bases from V and 6 bases from J, leaving 13 bases between. There are 11 residues in the CDR3. Germline V lookup: CDR1 SQVTM, CDR2 ANQGSEA. CDR3 protein: CSGLTGSEQYF. DNA of the CDR3: TGCAGCGGCCTTACAGGTTCCGAGCAGTACTTC.

The rearrangement links TRBV5-4 to TRBJ2-5; 8 bases agree with TRBD1. With V trimmed by 9 bases and J by 5 bases, 12 bases remained unmatched. The CDR3 runs 14 residues. The germline V gene encodes CDR1 SGHNT and CDR2 YYREEE (reference sequence). The CDR3 region is CATGQGSGWETQYF. Here the CDR3 DNA reads TGTGCCACCGGACAGGGATCGGGGTGGGAGACCCAGTACTTC. Drawing the rest from reference TRBV5-4 and TRBJ2-5, the complete variable domain is ETGVTQSPTHLIKTRGQQVTLRCSSQSGHNTVSWYQQALGQGPQFIFQYYREEENGRGNFPPRFSGLQFPNYSSELNVNALELDDSALYLCATGQGSGWETQYFGPGTRLLVL.

There are a few counts of this clone. V and J are TRBV5-4 and TRBJ2-1, with D possibly matching TRBD2 (5 bases). V was cut by 4 bases and J by 6 bases, with 17 bases left in between. Germline CDR1 and CDR2: SGHNT and YYREEE (reference sequence). The length of the CDR3 is 15 residues. CDR3 DNA sequence: TGTGCCAGCAGCACCGGGGTAGCGAGTAGCAATGAGCAGTTCTTC. Its translation is CASSTGVASSNEQFF.

This chain joins TRBV25-1 and TRBJ1-3, with 9 bases identical to TRBD1. There are 15 residues in the CDR3. The V and J ends lost 8 bases and 2 bases, in that order; junction bases with no gene match: 7. Germline lookup yields CDR1 MGHDK and CDR2 SYGVNS. The CDR3 coding sequence is TGTGCCAGCGCCGGACAGGGGTCCCCTGGAAACACCATATATTTT. Its protein is CASAGQGSPGNTIYF.

The chain is built from TRBV4-1 and TRBJ1-5; the D is unclear. V shed 0 bases and J shed 2 bases, with 14 bases lying between them. The CDR3 extends over 17 amino acids. Germline-derived CDR1 and CDR2 are MGHRA and YSYEKL. CDR3: CASSQEQFLGGNQPQHF. The DNA for the CDR3 is TGCGCCAGCAGCCAAGAACAATTTTTAGGAGGCAATCAGCCCCAGCATTTT.

DNA for the CDR3: TGTGCCAGCAGCTTAGCCCTAGCGGGCTTCAATGAGCAGTTCTTC. This codes for CASSLALAGFNEQFF. This rearrangement joins TRBV11-3 to TRBJ2-1, with 8 bases fitting TRBD2. Per germline, CDR1 SGHNT and CDR2 YENEEA. V lost 1 base, J lost 6 bases, and 5 bases stayed unmatched. CDR3 length: 15 residues.

This clone appeared a few times. Mismatch with germline at one junction end may stem from a read error. Different DNA sequences within this sample yield the same CDR3. The chain carries TRBV5-4 and TRBJ2-3; TRBD2 agrees at 7 bases. This CDR3 region has 15 residues. Germline lookup yields CDR1 SGHNT and CDR2 YYREEE (reference sequence). The CDR3 DNA reads TGCGCCAGCAGCCAAGACAAGCGGGACACAGATACGCAGTATTTT. Translation: CASSQDKRDTDTQYF. The full variable domain, its missing parts supplied by reference TRBV5-4 and TRBJ2-3, is ETGVTQSPTHLIKTRGQQVTLRCSSQSGHNTVSWYQQALGQGPQFIFQYYREEENGRGNFPPRFSGLQFPNYSSELNVNALELDDSALYLCASSQDKRDTDTQYFGPGTRLTVL.

V and J are TRBV19 and TRBJ2-7; D call uncertain. There are 13 residues in the CDR3. CDR1 LNHDA and CDR2 SQIVND come from the germline V gene (reference sequence). Trimming took off 3 bases at V and 4 bases at J, with 10 bases between the two ends. The DNA of the CDR3 is TGTGCCAGTAGTATTGGTCCAGGATACGAGCAGTACTTC. This codes for CASSIGPGYEQYF.

The chain joins TRBV27 to TRBJ1-3; a weak D match, TRBD1 (5 bases). Per germline, CDR1 MNHEY and CDR2 SMNVEV (reference sequence). V shed 8 bases and J shed 0 bases, with 14 bases lying between them. CDR3 length equals 15 residues. CDR3 nucleotide sequence: TGTGCCAGCGGGGCGGCGGCGCTCTCTGGAAACACCATATATTTT. It translates to CASGAAALSGNTIYF.

V is TRBV11-3 and J is TRBJ2-2, with D possibly being TRBD2 (5 bases). This CDR3 spans 16 amino acids. V gave up 7 bases and J gave up 3 bases, with 18 bases separating them. Germline-derived CDR1 and CDR2 are SGHNT and YENEEA. DNA for the CDR3: TGTGCCAGCACCCAAGGAGGTGTGGGCTACACCGGGGAGCTGTTTTTT. It is translated as CASTQGGVGYTGELFF.

CDR3 region: CASSRRERTDTQYF. CDR3 nucleotides: TGTGCCAGCAGCAGAAGGGAGCGCACAGATACGCAGTATTTT. V and J are TRBV7-8 and TRBJ2-3; TRBD2 is a possible D gene (5 bases). With 5 bases removed from V and 1 base from J, the gap between germline ends came to 10 bases. Germline V gene sequence: CDR1 SGHVS, CDR2 FQNEAQ. The CDR3 totals 14 residues. Drawing the rest from reference TRBV7-8 and TRBJ2-3, the complete variable domain is GAGVSQSPRYKVAKRGQDVALRCDPISGHVSLFWYQQALGQGPEFLTYFQNEAQLDKSGLPSDRFFAERPEGSVSTLKIQRTQQEDSAVYLCASSRRERTDTQYFGPGTRLTVL.

The chain links TRBV18 to TRBJ2-7, with TRBD1 matching 12 bases. The length of the CDR3 is 15 residues. Germline CDR1 is KGHSH and CDR2 is LQKENI. Trimming took 0 bases from V and 5 from J; bases not matched to a gene: 2. CDR3 residues: CASSPPGTGGHEQYF. The CDR3 nucleotides are TGTGCCAGCTCACCACCGGGGACAGGGGGCCACGAGCAGTACTTC.

The gene calls are TRBV6-5 and TRBJ2-5; D remains unclear. Germline V gene lookup returns CDR1 MNHEY and CDR2 SVGAGI. V lost 6 bases to trimming and J lost 1 base, with 6 bases between them. The CDR3 covers 12 residues. In DNA, the CDR3 is TGTGCCAGCAGCTCTTCCCAAGAGACCCAGTACTTC. Residues: CASSSSQETQYF.

The chain uses TRBV6-4 and TRBJ2-2; D remains unclear. V lost 0 bases to trimming and J lost 5 bases, with 7 bases between them. Germline V gives CDR1 MRHNA, CDR2 SNTAGT. The CDR3 loop spans 14 amino acids. CDR3 in amino acids: CASSDSTATGELFF. CDR3 bases: TGTGCCAGCAGTGACTCCACAGCGACCGGGGAGCTGTTTTTT.

This clone was seen once. The gene calls are TRBV21-1 and TRBJ2-5; the tabulated D call, TRBD2, remains unverified against the DNA. TRBV21-1 is deemed a pseudogene. The CDR3 totals 19 residues. CDR3 loop: CASSKGGRLALRSVETQYF. In nucleotides, the CDR3 is TGTGCCAGCAGCAAAGGGGGGAGACTAGCCTTACGTAGTGTAGAGACCCAGTACTTC.

This clone was recorded only once. V usage is TRBV7-2 and J usage is TRBJ2-7; D is tentatively TRBD1 or TRBD2 (5 bases each). Per the germline V gene, CDR1 is SGHTA and CDR2 is FQGNSA. The V end lost 5 bases, the J end lost 3 bases, and 11 bases lay between the germline ends. The CDR3 runs 13 residues. CDR3 in amino acids: CASSRDLIYEQYF. The CDR3 DNA follows: TGTGCCAGCAGCAGGGACCTTATCTACGAGCAGTACTTC. The entire variable domain, with the rest obtained from reference TRBV7-2 and TRBJ2-7, is as follows: GAGVSQSPSNKVTEKGKDVELRCDPISGHTALYWYRQSLGQGLEFLIYFQGNSAPDKSGLPSDRFSAERTGGSVSTLTIQRTQQEDSAVYLCASSRDLIYEQYFGPGTRLTVT.

This sequence joins TRBV19 and TRBJ2-7, with TRBD2 as a possible D gene (6 bases). The CDR3 spans 12 residues. Germline values: CDR1 LNHDA, CDR2 SQIVND (reference sequence). Trimming took 6 bases from V and 4 from J, leaving 10 bases between them. Written as DNA, the CDR3 is TGTGCCAGTAGCCGAGGAGGGTACGAGCAGTACTTC. Protein product: CASSRGGYEQYF.

CDR3 nucleotide sequence: TGTGCCAGCAGCTTACAGGGGGCTGGGGCCAACGTCCTGACTTTC. Translating gives CASSLQGAGANVLTF. The chain uses TRBV7-6 and TRBJ2-6; the match to TRBD1 covers 7 bases. The germline V gene encodes CDR1 SGHVS and CDR2 FNYEAQ. The CDR3 consists of 15 residues. After removal of 2 bases from V and 2 bases from J, the junction contained 0 bases not matched to a gene.

This chain joins TRBV14 and TRBJ1-3; D unclear. The CDR3 is 14 amino acids. Per germline, CDR1 SGHDN and CDR2 FVKESK. V lost 5 bases, J lost 2 bases, and 10 bases lay in between. The CDR3, as DNA: TGTGCCAGCAGCTCCAAGAGAGCTGGAAACACCATATATTTT. Protein product: CASSSKRAGNTIYF.

The rearrangement joins TRBV6-1 to TRBJ2-7; possible D gene TRBD1, 5 bases. Germline V gene lookup returns CDR1 MNHNS and CDR2 SASEGT. Trimming left V 7 bases short and J 2 bases short, with 6 bases between. The CDR3 loop spans 11 amino acids. The CDR3 protein is CASKGPYEQYF. The DNA for the CDR3 is TGTGCCAGCAAGGGGCCCTACGAGCAGTACTTC.

The chain joins TRBV11-3 to TRBJ2-3, with 9 bases that match TRBD2. The V gene end was trimmed by 5 bases and the J gene end by 3 bases; junction bases not matched to a gene: 15. CDR1 is SGHNT, CDR2 YENEEA, per germline. This CDR3 spans 18 amino acids. DNA of the CDR3: TGTGCCAGCAGCCCCGTGGATCGCGGGAGGGCCGGTACAGATACGCAGTATTTT. Residues: CASSPVDRGRAGTDTQYF.

This chain joins TRBV5-1 and TRBJ2-2; D perhaps matches TRBD2 (6 bases). From germline, CDR1 is SGHRS and CDR2 YFSETQ. The ends were cut back, 2 bases at V and 3 bases at J, with 11 bases in the middle. The CDR3 contains 15 residues. DNA of the CDR3: TGCGCCAGCAGCTTCTCTAGCGCCGACACCGGGGAGCTGTTTTTT. Its protein is CASSFSSADTGELFF. The whole variable domain, remainder taken from reference TRBV5-1 and TRBJ2-2, is KAGVTQTPRYLIKTRGQQVTLSCSPISGHRSVSWYQQTPGQGLQFLFEYFSETQRNKGNFPGRFSGRQFSNSRSEMNVSTLELGDSALYLCASSFSSADTGELFFGEGSRLTVL.